Presented here are 26 T cell receptor beta chains from one specimen sequenced in a study of blood T cells in healthy people across ages. Then a second PCR, running roughly 6 to 12 cycles, was carried out with a sample-barcoded 5' primer and a J-beta primer mix. TCRdb called the 5' RACE reads again in MiXCR, with one record for every CDR3 protein. The table includes about 1.4 million distinct CDR3 sequences, around 59% detected once. The sample consisted of blood. The receptors were gathered from a man aged 18 to 29 in good health.

This chain uses TRBV5-6 with TRBJ2-7; D is possibly TRBD2 (5 bases). V lost 4 bases and J 5 bases, leaving 10 bases between the germline ends. Germline assignment: CDR1 SGHDT and CDR2 YYEEEE. The CDR3 runs 12 residues. CDR3 nucleotide sequence: TGTGCCAGCAGCCGAGGGTGGAACGAGCAGTACTTC. This sequence encodes CASSRGWNEQYF.

The chain is built from TRBV20-1 and TRBJ2-1; a possible D gene is TRBD2 (6 bases). Germline V gene data show CDR1 as DFQATT and CDR2 as SNEGSKA (reference sequence). V was pared by 8 bases and J by 6 bases, with 20 bases between. The CDR3 is 14 residues long. This CDR3 is CSTLRDFSLNEQFF. CDR3 sequence (DNA): TGCAGTACCCTTCGGGACTTCTCCCTCAATGAGCAGTTCTTC.

In its sample, this clonotype was seen a few times. V and J are TRBV20-1 and TRBJ2-5; no definite D call. CDR3 length: 14 residues. In germline, CDR1 is DFQATT, CDR2 SNEGSKA (reference sequence). V was clipped by 8 bases and J by 4 bases, with 20 bases between them. This chain's CDR3 is CSPSRWQRGETQYF. In DNA, the CDR3 is TGCAGTCCCAGCCGCTGGCAAAGAGGAGAGACCCAGTACTTC.

A single count supports this clonotype. V gene TRBV10-3 combines with J gene TRBJ2-7, with 11 bases matching TRBD2. The CDR3 covers 14 residues. Germline CDR1 and CDR2: ENHRY and SYGVKD. V gave up 10 bases and J gave up 2 bases; unmatched junction bases: 7. CDR3 in amino acids: CATLLAGDTYEQYF. In DNA form, the CDR3 reads TGTGCCACCCTACTAGCGGGAGACACCTACGAGCAGTACTTC.

The chain joins TRBV4-1 to TRBJ2-1; D ambiguous. V dropped 1 base and J dropped 0 bases, with 22 bases sitting between them. Germline lookup yields CDR1 MGHRA and CDR2 YSYEKL. The CDR3 is 20 residues long. CDR3 in DNA: TGCGCCAGCAGCCAAGGTAGGAGTTCCCAGGCTGCGAGCTCCTACAATGAGCAGTTCTTC. Encoded protein: CASSQGRSSQAASSYNEQFF.

The rearrangement joins TRBV12-3 or TRBV12-4 to TRBJ2-7, with 7 positions matching TRBD2. J was trimmed by 5 bases and V by 6 bases; bases with no gene match: 7. The CDR3 is made up of 13 amino acids. CDR3 sequence reads: CASRSAGVDEQYF. CDR3 nucleotides: TGTGCCAGCAGATCGGCGGGAGTTGACGAGCAGTACTTC.

This rearrangement joins TRBV6-1 to TRBJ1-2; no definite D call. Germline V CDR1 and CDR2: MNHNS, SASEGT. This CDR3 region has 14 residues. V lost 3 bases and J lost 5, with 13 bases in between. As DNA, the CDR3 is TGTGCCAGCAGTGATCAAGTCGTGAGGTATGGCTACACCTTC. It codes for CASSDQVVRYGYTF.

This chain uses TRBV12-3 or TRBV12-4 with TRBJ2-5; 10 bases are shared with TRBD2. J lost 11 bases, V lost 3 bases, and 18 bases had no gene match. This CDR3 comprises 17 residues. DNA for the CDR3: TGTGCCAGCAGTTTTTCGCCCAGCGGGAGGGCCGCCGATGAGCAGTACTTC. Its translation: CASSFSPSGRAADEQYF.

V usage is TRBV20-1 and J usage is TRBJ2-4, with D unclear. The J call is doubtful: the DNA matches TRBJ2-7 better. This CDR3 region has 15 residues. The germline V gene encodes CDR1 DFQATT and CDR2 SNEGSKA (reference sequence). CDR3 sequence reads: CSARDSRQKVYEQYF. CDR3 DNA: TGCAGTGCTAGAGATTCCCGGCAAAAGGTGTACGAGCAGTACTTC.

The genes are TRBV27 and TRBJ1-1; D may be TRBD1 (5 bases). Per the germline V gene, CDR1 is MNHEY and CDR2 is SMNVEV (reference sequence). Trimming took 4 bases from V and 0 from J, leaving 15 bases between them. The CDR3 sequence is 16 residues long. CDR3 sequence: CASSSGGEPVNTEAFF. CDR3 coding DNA: TGTGCCAGCAGTTCCGGGGGTGAACCCGTGAACACTGAAGCTTTCTTT.

This rearrangement joins TRBV3-1 to TRBJ1-5; D might be TRBD1 (6 bases). Trimming left V 6 bases short and J 4 bases short, with 19 bases between. This CDR3 is 16 amino acids long. The V gene's germline CDR1 is LGHDT and CDR2 YNNKEL (reference sequence). CDR3 residues: CASREKAGRGNQPQHF. CDR3 in DNA: TGTGCCAGCAGAGAGAAGGCCGGGAGGGGGAATCAGCCCCAGCATTTT. Full variable domain (remainder filled in from reference TRBV3-1 and TRBJ1-5): DTAVSQTPKYLVTQMGNDKSIKCEQNLGHDTMYWYKQDSKKFLKIMFSYNNKELIINETVPNRFSPKSPDKAHLNLHINSLELGDSAVYFCASREKAGRGNQPQHFGDGTRLSIL.

The J gene is TRBJ2-4, the V gene TRBV4-2; the D is unclear. Germline loops: CDR1 LGHNA, CDR2 YNFKEQ. V lost 4 bases and J 13 bases, leaving 17 bases between the germline ends. The CDR3 is 13 amino acids. CDR3 sequence (DNA): TGTGCCAGCAGCCCCGGGTCTGCTGGAGTGCAGTACTTC. Protein sequence: CASSPGSAGVQYF.

This chain joins TRBV20-1 and TRBJ1-1; possibly TRBD1 for D (5 bases). CDR1 is DFQATT, CDR2 SNEGSKA, per germline (reference sequence). The CDR3 is made up of 13 amino acids. V was pared by 6 bases and J by 0 bases, with 11 bases between. CDR3 sequence reads: CSALEGLNTEAFF. The DNA of the CDR3 is TGCAGTGCCCTGGAGGGGCTGAACACTGAAGCTTTCTTT.

Only a few counts were recorded for this clonotype. The chain couples TRBV18 to TRBJ2-7; 7 bases map to TRBD2. Germline V CDR1 and CDR2: KGHSH, LQKENI. The CDR3 has 15 residues. Trimming took 5 bases from V and 2 from J; bases not matched to a gene: 9. The CDR3 nucleotides read TGTGCCAGCTCAGCTCGCGGGAGTGGGGCCTACGAGCAGTACTTC. Translated, it gives CASSARGSGAYEQYF. The variable domain in full, completed from reference TRBV18 and TRBJ2-7, reads NAGVMQNPRHLVRRRGQEARLRCSPMKGHSHVYWYRQLPEEGLKFMVYLQKENIIDESGMPKERFSAEFPKEGPSILRIQQVVRGDSAAYFCASSARGSGAYEQYFGPGTRLTVT.

The V call is TRBV24-1, the J call TRBJ2-5, with no clear D. CDR3 length: 12 amino acids. Germline CDR1 and CDR2: KGHDR and SFDVKD. Trimming took 2 bases from V and 4 from J, leaving 4 bases between them. CDR3 in amino acids: CATSDWGETQYF. CDR3 bases: TGTGCCACCAGTGATTGGGGAGAGACCCAGTACTTC.

The V call is TRBV6-1, the J call TRBJ2-5; D is undetermined. Germline V gene lookup returns CDR1 MNHNS and CDR2 SASEGT. Trimming took 1 base from V and 5 from J, leaving 5 bases between them. There are 12 residues in the CDR3. In nucleotides, the CDR3 is TGTGCCAGCAGTGAAGATACGGAGACCCAGTACTTC. Encoded protein: CASSEDTETQYF.

This rearrangement joins TRBV20-1 to TRBJ1-1; 7 bases align to TRBD1. This CDR3 contains 13 residues. The germline gives CDR1 DFQATT, CDR2 SNEGSKA (reference sequence). With 6 bases clipped from V and 6 bases from J, the junction kept 10 bases outside the gene matches. The CDR3 coding sequence is TGCAGTGCAGGGGGCCTCTCGAGGCCTGAAGCTTTCTTT. Amino acid sequence: CSAGGLSRPEAFF.

This clonotype was observed a few times. The chain is built from TRBV6-2 or TRBV6-3 and TRBJ2-5, with 10 bases that match TRBD1. The J call could be wrong; TRBJ2-7 is a better fit for the DNA end. The V gene's germline CDR1 is MNHEY and CDR2 SVGEGT. This CDR3 is built from 18 residues. The CDR3 sequence: CASSSNPTGTGDLYEQYF. CDR3 sequence (DNA): TGTGCCAGCAGTTCCAACCCAACCGGGACAGGGGATCTCTACGAGCAGTACTTC.

The chain carries TRBV27 and TRBJ2-2; D is uncertain. The CDR3 runs 14 residues. Germline V lookup: CDR1 MNHEY, CDR2 SMNVEV (reference sequence). Trimming pared 1 base from V and 4 bases from J, leaving 7 bases between. The CDR3 DNA is TGTGCCAGCAGTTTATTGCAGACCACCGGGGAGCTGTTTTTT. It is translated as CASSLLQTTGELFF.

The chain couples TRBV4-3 to TRBJ1-5; a possible D gene is TRBD1 (6 bases). Germline values: CDR1 LGHNA, CDR2 YSLEER. V was trimmed by 0 bases and J by 0 bases, leaving 15 bases between them. The length of the CDR3 is 18 residues. The CDR3, as DNA: TGCGCCAGCAGCCAAGATAGGGCCAGGGGTTATAGCAATCAGCCCCAGCATTTT. Amino acids: CASSQDRARGYSNQPQHF.

This clonotype appeared a few times. The rearrangement uses TRBV6-2 or TRBV6-3 and TRBJ2-7; weak D call: TRBD1 (6 bases). This CDR3 has 14 residues. CDR1 and CDR2 from the germline V gene are MNHEY and SVGEGT. With 4 bases removed from V and 3 bases from J, the gap between germline ends came to 13 bases. The CDR3 is CASSLSRDNYEQYF. Here the CDR3 DNA reads TGTGCCAGCAGTTTGTCCCGGGACAACTACGAGCAGTACTTC.

This sequence joins TRBV29-1 and TRBJ2-5; 9 positions agree with TRBD2. CDR3 length: 13 residues. After removal of 7 bases from V and 4 bases from J, the junction contained 7 bases not matched to a gene. Germline V gene data show CDR1 as SQVTM and CDR2 as ANQGSEA. The CDR3 protein is CSGAETSGETQYF. CDR3 DNA sequence: TGCAGCGGCGCGGAGACTAGCGGAGAGACCCAGTACTTC.

The V gene is TRBV9, the J gene TRBJ2-7, with TRBD1 identical over 7 bases. With V trimmed by 3 bases and J by 0 bases, 6 bases remained unmatched. Germline V gives CDR1 SGDLS, CDR2 YYNGEE. The CDR3 totals 15 residues. The DNA for the CDR3 is TGTGCCAGCAGCGCCCGGGACAGCCGCTCCTACGAGCAGTACTTC. Translated: CASSARDSRSYEQYF. Full variable domain (remainder filled in from reference TRBV9 and TRBJ2-7): DSGVTQTPKHLITATGQRVTLRCSPRSGDLSVYWYQQSLDQGLQFLIQYYNGEERAKGNILERFSAQQFPDLHSELNLSSLELGDSALYFCASSARDSRSYEQYFGPGTRLTVT.

The table lists this clonotype with a count of one. This chain joins TRBV7-6 and TRBJ2-7; 7 bases align to TRBD2. The CDR3 totals 15 residues. CDR1 and CDR2 from the germline V gene are SGHVS and FNYEAQ. J was trimmed by 6 bases and V by 5 bases; bases with no gene match: 13. CDR3 sequence: CASSSTSDPLGEQYF. The CDR3 DNA reads as TGTGCCAGCAGCAGTACTAGCGACCCATTGGGCGAGCAGTACTTC.

The chain recombines TRBV6-5 with TRBJ2-7; a possible D gene is TRBD1 (6 bases). Germline V gives CDR1 MNHEY, CDR2 SVGAGI. The CDR3 extends over 16 amino acids. V was cut by 7 bases and J by 2 bases, with 21 bases left in between. The CDR3 sequence is CASIPTGGQIPYEQYF. In DNA, the CDR3 is TGTGCCAGCATCCCGACTGGGGGCCAAATCCCCTACGAGCAGTACTTC.

The chain couples TRBV27 to TRBJ2-7; 7 nucleotides match TRBD1. V shed 6 bases and J 4 bases; nucleotides not matched to a gene: 15. Germline V CDR1 and CDR2: MNHEY, SMNVEV (reference sequence). The CDR3 sequence is 16 residues long. CDR3 protein: CASSYKWTGNVYEQYF. The CDR3 coding sequence is TGTGCCAGCAGCTATAAATGGACAGGAAATGTGTACGAGCAGTACTTC.